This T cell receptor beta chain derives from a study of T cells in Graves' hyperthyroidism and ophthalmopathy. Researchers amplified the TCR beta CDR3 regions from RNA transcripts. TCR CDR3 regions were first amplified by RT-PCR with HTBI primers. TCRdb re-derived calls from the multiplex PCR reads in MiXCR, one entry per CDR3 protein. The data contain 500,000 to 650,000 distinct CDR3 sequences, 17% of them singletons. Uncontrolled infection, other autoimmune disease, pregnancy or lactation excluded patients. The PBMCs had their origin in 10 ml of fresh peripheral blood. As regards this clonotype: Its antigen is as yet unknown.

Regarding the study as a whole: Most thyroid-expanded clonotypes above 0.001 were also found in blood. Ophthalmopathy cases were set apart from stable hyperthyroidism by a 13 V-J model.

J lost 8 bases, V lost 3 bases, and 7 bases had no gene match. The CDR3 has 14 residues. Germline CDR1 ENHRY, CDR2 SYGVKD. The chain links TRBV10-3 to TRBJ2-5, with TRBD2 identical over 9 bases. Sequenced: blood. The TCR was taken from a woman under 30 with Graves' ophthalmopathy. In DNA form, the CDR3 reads TGTGCCATCAGTGATGGCGGGAGGGCCGAAACCCAGTACTTC. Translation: CAISDGGRAETQYF.